This T cell receptor (beta chain) was retrieved from a study of identical twins. Points from the study as a whole: The study found excess low generation probability among twin-shared out-of-frame alpha sequences.

MiXCR was run by TCRdb on the 5' RACE reads, yielding one entry per CDR3 protein. The sample has around 100,000 distinct CDR3 sequences, around 5.5% seen once. In this sample, this clonotype turned up many times. Its antigen remains unknown. Looked up from germline, CDR1 is SGHRS and CDR2 is YFSETQ. Losses at the gene ends were 2 bases for V and 0 bases for J; bases not matched to a gene: 5. CDR3 length: 16 residues. This clonotype was obtained from a woman aged 50 to 60 in good health. The chain combines TRBV5-1 with TRBJ1-1, with 9 bases matching TRBD1. Specimen: memory T cells sorted from blood. The CDR3 DNA reads TGCGCCAGCAGCTTCAGACAGGGGGTCTTGAACACTGAAGCTTTCTTT. Protein sequence: CASSFRQGVLNTEAFF. The full variable domain, completed using reference TRBV5-1 and TRBJ1-1, is KAGVTQTPRYLIKTRGQQVTLSCSPISGHRSVSWYQQTPGQGLQFLFEYFSETQRNKGNFPGRFSGRQFSNSRSEMNVSTLELGDSALYLCASSFRQGVLNTEAFFGQGTRLTVV.